This T cell receptor (beta chain) was sequenced for a study of cytomegalovirus exposure and HLA in healthy donors. Points on this clone: Its antigen remains unknown.

Germline V gene sequence: CDR1 LNHDA, CDR2 SQIVND (reference sequence). This CDR3 has 18 amino acids. Losses at the gene ends were 5 bases for V and 3 bases for J; bases not matched to a gene: 13. Amplification used 60 Vbeta primers and 13 Jbeta primers. Some clones are missing from TCRdb's copy, which holds only in-frame ones; the method was immunoSEQ multiplex PCR. The table has some 200,000 clones, over 65% seen once. Study results and limitations: Associated with cytomegalovirus, according to the listing, were 164 TCR beta chains. TCR beta V- and J-gene trimming, according to a later analysis, was linked to a missense DCLRE1C variant. The productive fraction for most TCR beta V segments was about 87% or about 30% in an earlier analysis. Fewer N-insertions than the approximately 610-donor mean were reportedly shown by an Asian-associated ancestry cluster in a later analysis.

Sequenced: PBMCs. This sequence was found in a woman aged 25 to 39 in good health and CMV-seronegative. The J gene is TRBJ2-2, the V gene TRBV19; the match to TRBD2 covers 9 bases. The chain's CDR3 is CASSQPSGVLWHTGELFF. In DNA form, the CDR3 reads TGTGCCAGTAGTCAGCCTAGCGGGGTTCTATGGCACACCGGGGAGCTGTTTTTT.